This T cell receptor (beta chain) originates from a study of shared clonotypes between healthy human individuals. This clone was found once. From CD4+ cells came CD45RA+ naive and CD45RA-negative memory subsets. Every subset had its genomic DNA shared out evenly among several immunoSEQ plates. Profiled with immunoSEQ multiplex PCR; TCRdb holds only in-frame clones, not every one. The table records roughly 1,000,000 clones, about four fifths of them present only once. Sequenced: memory CD4+ T cells from PBMCs. The subset: CD45RA-negative fraction. This sequence was found in a man younger than 35 in good health. Some clones in this sample may be carry-over from other donors' samples.

The CDR3 nucleotides read TGTGCCAGCAGCTTAAACCCGGGACAGTCCTACGAGCAGTACTTC. Encoded protein: CASSLNPGQSYEQYF. The chain recombines TRBV7-3 with TRBJ2-7; the match to TRBD1 covers 7 bases. Losses at the gene ends were 1 base for V and 1 base for J; bases not matched to a gene: 4. CDR1 and CDR2 from the germline V gene are SGHTA and FQGTGA. The CDR3 sequence is 15 residues long.